This passage covers 3 T cell receptor beta chains from one sample sequenced in a study of T cell changes during pregnancy in multiple sclerosis. Sequenced by immunoSEQ multiplex PCR; TCRdb stores in-frame clones only, minus some. The table shows about 68,000 clones, with 90% occurring only once. The sequences come from peripheral blood, collected in the third trimester of pregnancy. All receptors come from a female donor with multiple sclerosis, enrolled in a pregnancy study.

The J gene is TRBJ1-4, the V gene TRBV7-9, with D unclear. The germline V gene encodes CDR1 SEHNR and CDR2 FQNEAQ (reference sequence). This CDR3 is 13 amino acids long. The ends were cut back, 5 bases at V and 7 bases at J, with 11 bases in the middle. The CDR3 nucleotides are TGTGCCAGCAGCCTCGCGGGAGGTGAAAAACTGTTTTTT. Protein: CASSLAGGEKLFF.

The V call is TRBV6-1, the J call TRBJ2-2; possible D gene TRBD1, 5 bases. CDR3 length equals 17 residues. V dropped 2 bases and J dropped 2 bases, with 15 bases sitting between them. From germline, CDR1 is MNHNS and CDR2 SASEGT. Here the CDR3 reads CASSERKTGYNTGELFF. The CDR3 DNA is TGTGCCAGCAGTGAACGGAAAACAGGCTATAACACCGGGGAGCTGTTTTTT.

The V and J genes are TRBV10-1 and TRBJ2-7, with TRBD1 matching over 10 bases. The CDR3 is made up of 15 amino acids. With V trimmed by 4 bases and J by 6 bases, 9 bases remained unmatched. CDR1 is WNHNN and CDR2 is SYGVQD in the germline V gene (reference sequence). CDR3 DNA sequence: TGCGCCAGCAGTGGACCTGGGAGGGACAGGGGCGAGCAGTACTTC. This translates into CASSGPGRDRGEQYF.